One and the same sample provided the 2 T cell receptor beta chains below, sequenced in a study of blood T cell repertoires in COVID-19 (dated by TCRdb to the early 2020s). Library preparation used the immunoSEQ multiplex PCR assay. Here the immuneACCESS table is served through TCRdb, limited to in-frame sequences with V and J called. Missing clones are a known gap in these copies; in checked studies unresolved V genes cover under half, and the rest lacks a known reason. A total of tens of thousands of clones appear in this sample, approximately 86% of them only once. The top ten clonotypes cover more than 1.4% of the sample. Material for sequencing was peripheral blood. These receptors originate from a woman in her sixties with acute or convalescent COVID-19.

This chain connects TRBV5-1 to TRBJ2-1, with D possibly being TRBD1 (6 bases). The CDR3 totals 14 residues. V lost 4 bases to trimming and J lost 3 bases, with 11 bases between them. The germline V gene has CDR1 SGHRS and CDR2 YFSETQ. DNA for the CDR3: TGCGCCAGCAGCCGGGACACGGGCTACAATGAGCAGTTCTTC. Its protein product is CASSRDTGYNEQFF.

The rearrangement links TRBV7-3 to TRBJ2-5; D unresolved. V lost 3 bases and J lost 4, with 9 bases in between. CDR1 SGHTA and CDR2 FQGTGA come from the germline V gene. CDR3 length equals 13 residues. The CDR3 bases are TGTGCCAGCAGCTTGACCCGGGTAGAGACCCAGTACTTC. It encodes CASSLTRVETQYF.